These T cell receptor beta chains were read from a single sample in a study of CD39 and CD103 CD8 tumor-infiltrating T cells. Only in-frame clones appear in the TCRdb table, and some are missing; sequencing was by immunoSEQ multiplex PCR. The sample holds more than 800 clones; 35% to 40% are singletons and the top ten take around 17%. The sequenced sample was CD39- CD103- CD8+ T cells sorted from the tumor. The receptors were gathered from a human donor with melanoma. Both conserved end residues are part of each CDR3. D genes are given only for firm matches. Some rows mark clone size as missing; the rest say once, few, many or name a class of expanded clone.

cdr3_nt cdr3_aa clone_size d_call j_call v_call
TGCAGCGTTGTTCTTAGGGACAGGGGGTCCTACGAGCAGTACTTC CSVVLRDRGSYEQYF large TRBD1 TRBJ2-7 TRBV29-1
TGTGCCAGCAGCCAAGGCCTAGCGAGGGGAGATACGCAGTATTTT CASSQGLARGDTQYF . . TRBJ2-3 TRBV4-2
TGTGCCAGCGGTCGACAGGGGGCGGGCTATGGCTACACCTTC CASGRQGAGYGYTF . TRBD1 TRBJ1-2 TRBV7-9
TGTGCCAGCAGTTTATCCAGATATGGCTACACCTTC CASSLSRYGYTF . . TRBJ1-2 TRBV6-5
TGCGCCAGCAGCCTGGAGACAGGGCTGGATGGCTACACCTTC CASSLETGLDGYTF . TRBD1 TRBJ1-2 TRBV4-3
TGTGCCAGCAGCTTAGTCAGCACAGATACGCAGTATTTT CASSLVSTDTQYF . . TRBJ2-3 TRBV7-4
TGTGCCAGCAGTCCATCGGGAGTGGGGGGGACCGGGGGCTACACCTTC CASSPSGVGGTGGYTF hyperexpanded . TRBJ1-2 TRBV27
TGTGCCAGCAGCCCTTTTCGGGGATCTGAAAAACTGTTTTTT CASSPFRGSEKLFF . . TRBJ1-4 TRBV7-8
TGTGCCAGCAGCAACCTGGAGCGAGCCTACGAGCAGTACTTC CASSNLERAYEQYF few . TRBJ2-7 TRBV4-2
TGTGCCAGCAGCCTAGGGTACAGGGGGATCTACGAGCAGTACTTC CASSLGYRGIYEQYF large TRBD1 TRBJ2-7 TRBV9
TGTGCCAGCAGTCCCTCGAGTGGAGACAGGGTATTTGTGGATGAGCAGTTCTTC CASSPSSGDRVFVDEQFF medium-sized TRBD1 TRBJ2-1 TRBV28
TGTGCCAGCTCACCAGGACTAGCGGAAAGCTCCTACAATGAGCAGTTCTTC CASSPGLAESSYNEQFF . TRBD2 TRBJ2-1 TRBV18
TGTGCCAGCAGCTTGGGCGGGGAGATAAACCCCTACGAGCAGTACTTC CASSLGGEINPYEQYF large . TRBJ2-7 TRBV5-5
TGTGCCAGCAGCCTAGGGGGGTTCAATGGCTACACCTTC CASSLGGFNGYTF . . TRBJ1-2 TRBV7-6
TGTGCCTGGAGTAGCGAGCAGGGTTACAATGAGCAGTTCTTC CAWSSEQGYNEQFF . . TRBJ2-1 TRBV30
TGTGCCACCAGCAGAGAGGTGGAGACTAGCGGCCACAATGAGCAGTTCTTC CATSREVETSGHNEQFF large TRBD2 TRBJ2-1 TRBV15
TGTGCCAGCAGTAACAGGGGGCGGTACGAGCAGTACTTC CASSNRGRYEQYF large TRBD1 TRBJ2-7 TRBV28
TGCGCCAGCAGCCAAGACGGAGGCAGGGGTGTTACAGATACGCAGTATTTT CASSQDGGRGVTDTQYF . . TRBJ2-3 TRBV4-1
TGTGCCAGCAGCCTGGGGGGGTCCACTAACTATGGCTACACCTTC CASSLGGSTNYGYTF few . TRBJ1-2 TRBV6-5
TGCGCCAGCAGCCAAGGACAGGGCGCTAGCGGAGCAGGTGGGGAGCTGTTTTTT CASSQGQGASGAGGELFF large . TRBJ2-2 TRBV4-3
TGCAGCGTTGAAGGGCTAGCCGATGGCCCCTACGAGCAGTACTTC CSVEGLADGPYEQYF large . TRBJ2-7 TRBV29-1
TGTGCCAGCAGCTTCCCTAAATCTATCACAGATACGCAGTATTTT CASSFPKSITDTQYF . . TRBJ2-3 TRBV11-2
TGCGCCAGCAGTGAGTCGATGGTCCAGGGCACTGAAGCTTTCTTT CASSESMVQGTEAFF few . TRBJ1-1 TRBV10-1
TGTGCCAGCACCATAGGCAATGAGCAGTTCTTC CASTIGNEQFF . . TRBJ2-1 TRBV6-5
TGTGCCAGCAGCTCTCTACCCAACCCCAGGGACATTCAGTACTTC CASSSLPNPRDIQYF . . TRBJ2-4 TRBV7-2
TGCGCCAGCAGCTCTCAAACAGGGCTTGGAAACACCATATATTTT CASSSQTGLGNTIYF . . TRBJ1-3 TRBV4-3
TGTGCCTTTTTTCAGCCCCAGCATTTT CAFFQPQHF few . TRBJ1-5 TRBV5-5
TGTGCCAGCAGTCCCCAAGGACAGGGGGACACTGAAGCTTTCTTT CASSPQGQGDTEAFF large TRBD1 TRBJ1-1 TRBV28
TGTGCCAGCAGTTCAAGAGAGGGCCCTTACGAGCAGTACTTC CASSSREGPYEQYF medium-sized . TRBJ2-7 TRBV28
TGTGCCAGCAGCTTGGAGGCAGACTACGAGCAGTACTTC CASSLEADYEQYF . . TRBJ2-7 TRBV5-5
TGTGCCAGTAGTATAGGGGGGCAGAGTAGCAATCAGCCCCAGCATTTT CASSIGGQSSNQPQHF . . TRBJ1-5 TRBV19
TGTGCCAGCAGCTTAGTCGACTTGGAGCAGTTCTTC CASSLVDLEQFF . . TRBJ2-1 TRBV7-9
TGCGCCAGCAGGGGGTGGGGTAACCCCGGGGATGAGCAGTTCTTC CASRGWGNPGDEQFF . . TRBJ2-1 TRBV5-1
TGTGCCAGCAGCAGCTTTAACACCGGGGAGCTGTTTTTT CASSSFNTGELFF large . TRBJ2-2 TRBV21-1
TGTGCCAGCAGCTTAGCCACAGGGGCTCCTTTCGAGCAGTACTTC CASSLATGAPFEQYF few TRBD1 TRBJ2-7 TRBV4-2
TGTGCCAGCAGCTTAGAAGTCCCCGCTTCCTACAATGAGCAGTTCTTC CASSLEVPASYNEQFF medium-sized . TRBJ2-1 TRBV7-8
TGTGCCAGCAGCTTAGAGTGGCAGGGGGAGAATGGCTACACCTTC CASSLEWQGENGYTF large TRBD1 TRBJ1-2 TRBV7-8
TGTGCCAGCAGCTCGGTGAACACTGAAGCTTTCTTT CASSSVNTEAFF . . TRBJ1-1 TRBV4-2
TGTGCCAGCAGCCCACCTAAAGCAACTAATGAAAAACTGTTTTTT CASSPPKATNEKLFF medium-sized . TRBJ1-4 TRBV7-9
TGTGCCAGCAGCGGTAGCGGGGGGCGAGAGACCCAGTACTTC CASSGSGGRETQYF . TRBD2 TRBJ2-5 TRBV4-1
TGTGCCAGCAGGCAGGGTGCAGAGGAGACCCAGTACTTC CASRQGAEETQYF . . TRBJ2-5 TRBV7-9
TGTGCCAGCAGTACCAGGGGCCGCATGGCCCAGTACTTC CASSTRGRMAQYF . . TRBJ2-5 TRBV27
TGTGCCAGCAGTATCGAGTGGGGGGTTCGCTACGAGCAGTACTTC CASSIEWGVRYEQYF few . TRBJ2-7 TRBV11-2
TGCGCCAGCAGCCTCGGGAGTTCTAGCACAGATACGCAGTATTTT CASSLGSSSTDTQYF . . TRBJ2-3 TRBV13
TGTGCCAGCAGCTTAGGGACTACCCTCGCCGGGGAGCTGTTTTTT CASSLGTTLAGELFF . . TRBJ2-2 TRBV11-3
TGTGCCAGCAGCTTAAACTCGGGGGGCCAATTTTCACCCCTCCACTTT CASSLNSGGQFSPLHF . . TRBJ1-6 TRBV5-4
TGCGCCAGCAGCTTGGAAACAGTCATGGATGGCTACACCTTC CASSLETVMDGYTF few . TRBJ1-2 TRBV5-1
TGCGCCAGCAGCCAAGTCGCAGGTTGGCGGGACCACTACAATGAGCAGTTCTTC CASSQVAGWRDHYNEQFF . . TRBJ2-1 TRBV5-5
TGCAGCGTTGAAGACGGGACAGGCTCGAGGGAGCAGTACTTC CSVEDGTGSREQYF medium-sized TRBD1 TRBJ2-7 TRBV29-1